This TCR beta chain derives from a study of cytomegalovirus exposure and HLA in healthy donors. Study-wide results and caveats: Productive rates of about 90% or about 30% were seen for most TCR beta V segments in an earlier analysis.

In regard to this clone: Its antigen is unknown. The junction does not match germline at one end; this may be a read error.

PCR employed 60 Vbeta and 13 Jbeta primers. Sequenced by immunoSEQ multiplex PCR; TCRdb stores in-frame clones only, minus some. Of fewer than 250,000 clones in the sample, 75% are singletons; the top ten hold under 2%. This TCR was sampled from a woman in her thirties in good health and CMV-seronegative. Sequences were obtained from PBMCs.

The CDR3 nucleotides read TGTGCCAGCAGCCAAGAAGGGACAGGGTCCTACGAGCAGTACTTC. Protein sequence: CASSQEGTGSYEQYF. The chain recombines TRBV4-1 with TRBJ2-7; 9 nucleotides line up with TRBD1. This CDR3 spans 15 amino acids. CDR1 is MGHRA, CDR2 YSYEKL, per germline.